Listed here are 17 T cell receptor beta chains from one sample, sequenced in a study of T-cell reconstitution after alpha-beta-depleted transplantation in children. During its preparation, the TCRbeta library received unique molecular identifiers. TCRdb fed the PCR reads into MiXCR, producing one record per CDR3 protein. The sample shows 530,000 or so distinct CDR3 sequences, roughly a quarter of them seen only once. Sequenced here: PBMCs, sampled before TCRalphabeta/CD19-depleted stem cell transplant. Receptors originate from a boy less than two years old with Wiskott-Aldrich syndrome, due to receive a stem cell transplant.

This clonotype was detected only a few times. This rearrangement joins TRBV19 to TRBJ1-3; no clear D gene. This CDR3 spans 13 amino acids. The V end was cut by 4 bases, the J end by 7 bases, with 11 bases between. Germline V gene lookup returns CDR1 LNHDA and CDR2 SQIVND (reference sequence). The CDR3 is CASSTWTPNTIYF. Written as DNA, the CDR3 is TGTGCCAGTAGTACCTGGACGCCGAACACCATATATTTT.

Only a few counts were recorded for this clonotype. The chain links TRBV28 to TRBJ2-4, with D possibly being TRBD1 or TRBD2 (5 bases each). CDR3 size: 15 residues. Germline values: CDR1 MDHEN, CDR2 SYDVKM. V lost 7 bases, J lost 2 bases, and 15 bases lay in between. The CDR3 nucleotides read TGTGCCAGCAAAACGCCCCGGGGCTCCAAAAACATTCAGTACTTC. Protein: CASKTPRGSKNIQYF.

The J gene is TRBJ2-4, the V gene TRBV6-1; D gene ambiguous. The CDR3 totals 17 residues. Germline loops: CDR1 MNHNS, CDR2 SASEGT. Trimming left V 6 bases short and J 0 bases short, with 18 bases between. CDR3 loop: CASSDGLPGLAKNIQYF. The CDR3 nucleotides are TGTGCCAGCAGCGACGGGCTACCCGGTCTAGCCAAAAACATTCAGTACTTC.

This clonotype was recorded a few times. The chain joins TRBV4-1 to TRBJ2-1, with D perhaps given as TRBD1 or TRBD2 (5 bases each). Germline values: CDR1 MGHRA, CDR2 YSYEKL. CDR3 length: 18 amino acids. Trimming cost V 4 bases and J 0 bases, with 19 bases left between them. Here the CDR3 reads CASSPIIPTGPSYNEQFF. The CDR3, as DNA: TGCGCCAGCAGCCCAATTATCCCAACGGGACCCTCCTACAATGAGCAGTTCTTC.

The V gene is TRBV10-3, the J gene TRBJ2-7; weak D call: TRBD1 (7 bases). Trimming removed 4 bases from V and 1 base from J, with 8 bases in between. In germline, CDR1 is ENHRY, CDR2 SYGVKD. The CDR3 is 13 residues long. The CDR3 is CAISAGGSYEQYF. As DNA, the CDR3 is TGTGCCATCAGTGCAGGGGGGTCCTACGAGCAGTACTTC.

This clonotype was seen a handful of times. The chain couples TRBV7-2 to TRBJ2-1; D not resolved. Trimming cost V 8 bases and J 6 bases, with 20 bases left between them. Germline-derived CDR1 and CDR2 are SGHTA and FQGNSA. The CDR3 covers 15 residues. The CDR3 sequence is CASRPGPIRVNEQFF. The CDR3 DNA follows: TGTGCCAGCCGACCCGGACCTATAAGGGTCAATGAGCAGTTCTTC.

The chain carries TRBV12-3 or TRBV12-4 and TRBJ1-1, with 7 bases aligning to TRBD1. The CDR3 sequence is 14 residues long. V gave up 6 bases and J gave up 5 bases; unmatched junction bases: 9. CDR3 in amino acids: CASRPNRGGTEAFF. In DNA form, the CDR3 reads TGTGCCAGCAGACCCAACAGGGGAGGGACTGAAGCTTTCTTT.

This sequence joins TRBV6-2 or TRBV6-3 and TRBJ2-1; TRBD2 agrees at 11 bases. Germline CDR1 reads MNHEY; CDR2 reads SVGEGT. The CDR3 covers 14 residues. Germline trimming cut 2 bases from V and 7 bases from J; bases unmatched to any gene: 1. The CDR3 nucleotides read TGTGCCAGCAGTTACACTAGCGGGAGTAATGAGCAGTTCTTC. It specifies CASSYTSGSNEQFF.

Only a few counts were recorded for this clonotype. V is TRBV7-6 and J is TRBJ2-7, with 11 bases aligning to TRBD2. Trimming at V came to 1 base and at J to 6 bases, leaving 11 bases not matched to a gene. The CDR3 is 17 residues long. Germline V gene sequence: CDR1 SGHVS, CDR2 FNYEAQ. CDR3 region: CASSLGLTSGNPGEQYF. In nucleotides, the CDR3 is TGTGCCAGCAGCTTAGGTTTGACTAGCGGGAATCCCGGCGAGCAGTACTTC.

The gene calls are TRBV12-3 or TRBV12-4 and TRBJ2-3; D perhaps matches TRBD2 (5 bases). The CDR3 loop spans 11 amino acids. V was pared by 6 bases and J by 10 bases, with 11 bases between. CDR3 region: CASSNYGAQYF. In DNA, the CDR3 is TGTGCCAGCAGCAACTACGGGGCGCAGTATTTT.

On this clonotype itself: The CDR3 carries no conserved terminal phenylalanine or tryptophan, so it likely arises from a read error. V and J are TRBV28 and TRBJ1-5; a possible D gene is TRBD1 (5 bases). This CDR3 is built from 16 residues. V was trimmed by 2 bases and J by 2 bases, leaving 13 bases between them. Germline CDR1 is MDHEN and CDR2 is SYDVKM. CDR3 sequence (DNA): TGTGCCAGCAGTTTAAGGTCCGGGGCTGGCAATCAGCCCCAGCATTTA. It specifies CASSLRSGAGNQPQHL.

The table lists this clonotype with a count of one. The chain employs TRBV12-3 or TRBV12-4 and TRBJ2-1; TRBD2 matches at 10 bases. The CDR3 is 15 amino acids. The junction had 8 bases not matched to a gene; V was cut back by 6 bases and J by 6 bases. CDR3 DNA sequence: TGTGCCAGCAGCCCCCTAGCGGGAGACGTCAATGAGCAGTTCTTC. Residues: CASSPLAGDVNEQFF.

This rearrangement joins TRBV29-1 to TRBJ1-1; no reliable D call. Germline V lookup: CDR1 SQVTM, CDR2 ANQGSEA. Trimming removed 1 base from V and 8 bases from J, with 17 bases in between. The CDR3 extends over 14 amino acids. The CDR3 region has the DNA TGCAGCGTTGAAGGGCGGAGCGCCACACGCGAAGCTTTCTTT. It translates to CSVEGRSATREAFF.

This clonotype was found once. The J gene is TRBJ2-1, the V gene TRBV5-1, with 12 bases that match TRBD2. The germline CDR1 and CDR2 sequences are SGHRS and YFSETQ. Trimming took 4 bases from V and 10 from J; bases not matched to a gene: 9. This CDR3 spans 15 amino acids. Here the CDR3 DNA reads TGCGCCAGCAGCCACGAAGGACTAGCGGGAAGCGAGCAGTTCTTC. Its protein product is CASSHEGLAGSEQFF.

The chain couples TRBV7-7 to TRBJ2-1, with 12 bases aligning to TRBD2. The J segment lost 2 bases and the V segment lost 5 bases, leaving 4 bases of the junction unmatched. The germline gives CDR1 SSHAT, CDR2 FNYEAQ (reference sequence). The CDR3 length is 16 residues. Here the CDR3 reads CASSNRLAGAYNEQFF. In nucleotides, the CDR3 is TGTGCCAGCAGCAACAGACTAGCGGGAGCCTACAATGAGCAGTTCTTC.

This chain uses TRBV27 with TRBJ2-1; 12 nucleotides align to TRBD2. CDR1 is MNHEY and CDR2 is SMNVEV in the germline V gene (reference sequence). The length of the CDR3 is 15 residues. Trimming at V came to 3 bases and at J to 8 bases, leaving 5 bases not matched to a gene. The CDR3 bases are TGTGCCAGCAGTTTTTGGACTAGCGGGACGGATGAGCAGTTCTTC. This codes for CASSFWTSGTDEQFF.

Only a few counts were recorded for this clonotype. The chain links TRBV5-1 to TRBJ1-1; D not resolved. Between the trimmed V and J ends, which lost 0 bases and 0 bases, there was a span of 12 bases. The CDR3 runs to 16 residues. The V gene's germline CDR1 is SGHRS and CDR2 YFSETQ. The CDR3, as DNA: TGCGCCAGCAGCTTGGCCGTCGGGCACATGAACACTGAAGCTTTCTTT. Encoded protein: CASSLAVGHMNTEAFF.